This TCR beta chain was identified during a study of blood T cell repertoires in COVID-19. Study information: COVID-19 samples from acute and convalescent phases originated in the United States, Italy and Spain.

V was pared by 0 bases and J by 8 bases, with 5 bases between. Germline-derived CDR1 and CDR2 are SGHDN and FVKESK. The CDR3 extends over 13 amino acids. Original analysis: The assay estimated nucleated cells by amplifying reference gene primers. The repertoire was sequenced with immunoSEQ multiplex PCR; TCRdb's copy has only in-frame clones and lacks some. The V and J calls and clone size were taken over from that table, and D and trimming were inferred from the DNA. The top ten clones hold roughly 0.7% of a sample with around 450,000 clones, 75% to 90% of them seen once. Ages ranged from about 18 to 89 years, with residence in 24 US areas. Self-reported history from a screening survey and questionnaire set each donor's cohort.

Material for sequencing was PBMCs or T cells enriched from blood (not recorded which). This sequence joins TRBV14 and TRBJ1-6; D might be TRBD1 (5 bases). The sequence came from a woman between 18 and 29 years old who had recovered from COVID-19. CDR3 residues: CASSQEGDSPLHF. The CDR3 nucleotides read TGTGCCAGCAGCCAAGAAGGGGATTCACCCCTCCACTTT.